Given below is one T cell receptor (beta chain) in context. This record comes from a study of blood T cell repertoires in COVID-19. At the level of the study: COVID-19 samples from acute and convalescent phases originated in the United States, Italy and Spain. From T cells, B-cell-depleted T cells, or PBMCs came the material, which was cDNA or gDNA.

TCRdb's copy holds only in-frame clones and misses some; the assay was immunoSEQ multiplex PCR. The data show 380,000 or so clones, around 87% seen once. Everyone who took part was roughly 18 to 95 years old, and they came from roughly 25 US areas. Assignments of participants to cohorts depended upon their own reported clinical history. The material sequenced was PBMCs or T cells enriched from blood (not recorded which). The TCR was taken from a man aged 30-40 years who had recovered from COVID-19.

CDR3 in amino acids: CAWNAQTGANVLTF. DNA of the CDR3: TGTGCCTGGAATGCACAGACTGGGGCCAACGTCCTGACTTTC. The V gene is TRBV30, the J gene TRBJ2-6, with D uncertain. V shed 4 bases and J shed 2 bases, with 9 bases lying between them. CDR3 size: 14 residues. Germline V lookup: CDR1 GTSNPN, CDR2 SVGIG (reference sequence).